The T cell receptor (beta chain) under discussion was sequenced for a study of OX40 agonist ivuxolimab in advanced cancers. Whole-study context: Ivuxolimab, an agonistic anti-OX40 (CD134) antibody, was given to patients. Patients got intravenous ivuxolimab at 0.01 to 10 mg/kg every 2 weeks.

Profiling relied on immunoSEQ multiplex PCR, and the TCRdb table lists in-frame clones only, not all of them. The sample includes about 27,000 clones, about 86% of them seen just once. Findings of the study overall: CD8+ T cells (on average) carried more expanded clones than CD4+ T cells. With doses of 0.1 to 3.0 mg/kg, CD4+ and CD8+ blood T cells had undergone clonal expansion by week 6.

The V end lost 0 bases, the J end lost 4 bases, and 9 bases lay between the germline ends. From germline, CDR1 is SGHTA and CDR2 FQGNSA. CDR3 size: 15 residues. Details on this clone: Its target is unknown.

The input for sequencing was CD4+ or CD8+ T cells sorted from blood, taken in a trial of the OX40 agonist ivuxolimab. The clonotype originates from an adult with an advanced solid tumor such as melanoma, head and neck, liver or kidney cancer. The rearrangement uses TRBV7-2 and TRBJ2-2; possibly TRBD1 for D (6 bases). In DNA form, the CDR3 reads TGTGCCAGCAGCTTAGCGCTAGGGGGCACCGGGGAGCTGTTTTTT. It encodes CASSLALGGTGELFF.